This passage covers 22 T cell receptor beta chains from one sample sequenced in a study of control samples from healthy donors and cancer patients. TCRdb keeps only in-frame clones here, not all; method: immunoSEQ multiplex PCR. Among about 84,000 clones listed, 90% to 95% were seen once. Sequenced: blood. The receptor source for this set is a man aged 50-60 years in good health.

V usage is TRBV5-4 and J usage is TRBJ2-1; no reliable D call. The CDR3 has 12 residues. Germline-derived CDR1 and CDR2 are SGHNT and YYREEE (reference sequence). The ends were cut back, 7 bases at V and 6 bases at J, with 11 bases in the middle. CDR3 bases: TGTGCCAGCCGAAAACCGGGCAATGAGCAGTTCTTC. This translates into CASRKPGNEQFF.

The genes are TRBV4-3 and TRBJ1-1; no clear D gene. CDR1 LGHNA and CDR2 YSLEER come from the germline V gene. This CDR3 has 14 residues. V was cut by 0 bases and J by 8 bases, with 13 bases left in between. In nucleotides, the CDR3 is TGCGCCAGCAGCCAAGATATGGAGTCCCGAGAAGCTTTCTTT. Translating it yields CASSQDMESREAFF.

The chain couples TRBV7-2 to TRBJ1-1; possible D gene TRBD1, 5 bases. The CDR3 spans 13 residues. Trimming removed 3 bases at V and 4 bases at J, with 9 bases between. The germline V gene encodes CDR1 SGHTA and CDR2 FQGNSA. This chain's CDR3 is CASSFRVATEAFF. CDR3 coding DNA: TGTGCCAGCAGCTTCAGGGTGGCCACTGAAGCTTTCTTT.

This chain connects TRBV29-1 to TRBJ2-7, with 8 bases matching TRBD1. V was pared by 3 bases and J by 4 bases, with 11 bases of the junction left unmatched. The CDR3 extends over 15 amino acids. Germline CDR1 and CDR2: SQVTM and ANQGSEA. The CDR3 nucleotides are TGCAGCGTTGACCGCGACAGGGGAAGGCAATACGAGCAGTACTTC. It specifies CSVDRDRGRQYEQYF.

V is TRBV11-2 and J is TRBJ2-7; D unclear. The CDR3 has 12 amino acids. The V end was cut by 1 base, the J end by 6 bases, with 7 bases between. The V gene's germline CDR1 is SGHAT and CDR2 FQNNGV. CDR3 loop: CASSLVPGEQYF. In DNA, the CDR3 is TGTGCCAGCAGCTTAGTACCCGGCGAGCAGTACTTC. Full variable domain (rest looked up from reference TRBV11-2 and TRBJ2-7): EAGVAQSPRYKIIEKRQSVAFWCNPISGHATLYWYQQILGQGPKLLIQFQNNGVVDDSQLPKDRFSAERLKGVDSTLKIQPAKLEDSAVYLCASSLVPGEQYFGPGTRLTVT.

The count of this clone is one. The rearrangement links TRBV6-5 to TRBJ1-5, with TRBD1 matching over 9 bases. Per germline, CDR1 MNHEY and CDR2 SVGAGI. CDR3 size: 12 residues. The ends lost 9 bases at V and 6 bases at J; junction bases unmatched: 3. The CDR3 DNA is TGTGCCAGTATGGACAGGGGTCAGCCCCAGCATTTT. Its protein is CASMDRGQPQHF.

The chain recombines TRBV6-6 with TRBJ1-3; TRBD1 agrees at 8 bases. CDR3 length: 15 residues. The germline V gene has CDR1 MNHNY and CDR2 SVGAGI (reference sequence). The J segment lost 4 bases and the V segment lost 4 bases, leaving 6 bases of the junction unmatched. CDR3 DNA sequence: TGTGCCAGCAGTTCCGGACAGGGAACGGGAAACACCATATATTTT. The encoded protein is CASSSGQGTGNTIYF.

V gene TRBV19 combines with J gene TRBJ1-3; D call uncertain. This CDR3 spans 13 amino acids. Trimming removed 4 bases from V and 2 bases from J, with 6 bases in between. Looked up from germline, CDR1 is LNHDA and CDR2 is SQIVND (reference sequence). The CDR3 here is CASSKDAGNTIYF. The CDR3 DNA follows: TGTGCCAGTAGTAAGGACGCTGGAAACACCATATATTTT.

CDR3 coding DNA: TGTGCCAGCAGGGACAGGGGAGGCAATCAGCCCCAGCATTTT. This sequence encodes CASRDRGGNQPQHF. This chain connects TRBV6-6 to TRBJ1-5, with 9 positions matching TRBD1. CDR1 is MNHNY and CDR2 is SVGAGI in the germline V gene (reference sequence). This CDR3 comprises 14 residues. With 6 bases clipped from V and 2 bases from J, the junction kept 2 bases outside the gene matches.

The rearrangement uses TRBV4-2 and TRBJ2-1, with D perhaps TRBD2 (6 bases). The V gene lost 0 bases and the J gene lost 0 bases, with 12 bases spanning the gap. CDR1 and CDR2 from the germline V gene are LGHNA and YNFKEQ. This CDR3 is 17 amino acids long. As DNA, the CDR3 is TGTGCCAGCAGCCAAGAGCCTCGGGGGAGCTCCTACAATGAGCAGTTCTTC. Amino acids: CASSQEPRGSSYNEQFF.

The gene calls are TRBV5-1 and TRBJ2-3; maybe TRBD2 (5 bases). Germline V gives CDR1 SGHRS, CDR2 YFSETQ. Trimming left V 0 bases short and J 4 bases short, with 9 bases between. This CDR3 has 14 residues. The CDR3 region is CASSLGSGADTQYF. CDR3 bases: TGCGCCAGCAGCTTGGGGAGCGGAGCAGATACGCAGTATTTT.

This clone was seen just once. In DNA form, the CDR3 reads TGTGCCAGCAGTGAATTGCTGGGGGGAAAACTGTTTTTT. Translated, it gives CASSELLGGKLFF. V and J are TRBV25-1 and TRBJ1-4; TRBD1 might be the D (5 bases). CDR3 length equals 13 residues. V was pared by 1 base and J by 10 bases, with 10 bases between. The V gene's germline CDR1 is MGHDK and CDR2 SYGVNS.

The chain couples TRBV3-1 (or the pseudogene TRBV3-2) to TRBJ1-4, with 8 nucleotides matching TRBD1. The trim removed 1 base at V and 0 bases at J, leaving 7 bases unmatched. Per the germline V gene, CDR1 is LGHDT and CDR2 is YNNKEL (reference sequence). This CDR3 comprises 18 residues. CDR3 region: CASSQVFQGAATNEKLFF. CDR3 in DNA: TGTGCCAGCAGCCAAGTGTTTCAGGGGGCCGCAACTAATGAAAAACTGTTTTTT.

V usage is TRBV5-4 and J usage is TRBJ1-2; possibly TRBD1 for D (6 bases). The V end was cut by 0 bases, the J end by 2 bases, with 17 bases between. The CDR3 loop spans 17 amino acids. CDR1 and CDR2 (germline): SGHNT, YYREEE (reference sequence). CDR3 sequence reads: CASSLGGRGIGNYGYTF. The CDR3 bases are TGTGCCAGCAGCTTGGGGGGCAGGGGTATCGGGAACTATGGCTACACCTTC.

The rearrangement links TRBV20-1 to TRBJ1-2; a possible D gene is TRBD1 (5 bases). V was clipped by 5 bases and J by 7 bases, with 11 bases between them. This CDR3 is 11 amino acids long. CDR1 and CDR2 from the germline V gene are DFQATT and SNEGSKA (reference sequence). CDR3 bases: TGCAGTGCTGGATCCAGGGCTGGCTACACCTTC. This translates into CSAGSRAGYTF.

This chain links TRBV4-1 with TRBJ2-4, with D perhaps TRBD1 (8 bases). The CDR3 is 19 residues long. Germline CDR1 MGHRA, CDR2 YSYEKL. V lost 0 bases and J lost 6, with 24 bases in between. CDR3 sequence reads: CASSQETGGGTVRRNIQYF. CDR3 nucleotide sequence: TGCGCCAGCAGCCAAGAAACAGGGGGGGGGACGGTTCGGAGAAACATTCAGTACTTC.

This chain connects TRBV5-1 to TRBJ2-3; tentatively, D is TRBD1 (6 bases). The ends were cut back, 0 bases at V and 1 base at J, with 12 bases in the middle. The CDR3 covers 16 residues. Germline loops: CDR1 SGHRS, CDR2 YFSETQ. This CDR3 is CASSLAGAGGTDTQYF. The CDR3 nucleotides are TGCGCCAGCAGCTTGGCAGGGGCGGGTGGCACAGATACGCAGTATTTT.

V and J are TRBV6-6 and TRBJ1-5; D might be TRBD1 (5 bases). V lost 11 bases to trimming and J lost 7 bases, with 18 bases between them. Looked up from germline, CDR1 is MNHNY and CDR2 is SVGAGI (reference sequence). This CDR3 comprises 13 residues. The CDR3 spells CASRKGTGQPQHF. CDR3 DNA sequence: TGTGCCTCTCGCAAAGGGACGGGACAGCCCCAGCATTTT.

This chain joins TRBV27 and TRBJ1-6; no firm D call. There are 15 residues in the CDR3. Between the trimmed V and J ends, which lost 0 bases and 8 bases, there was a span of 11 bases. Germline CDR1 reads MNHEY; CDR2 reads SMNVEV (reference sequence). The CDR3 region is CASSLSPGIHSPLHF. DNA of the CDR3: TGTGCCAGCAGTTTATCTCCAGGAATACATTCACCCCTCCACTTT.

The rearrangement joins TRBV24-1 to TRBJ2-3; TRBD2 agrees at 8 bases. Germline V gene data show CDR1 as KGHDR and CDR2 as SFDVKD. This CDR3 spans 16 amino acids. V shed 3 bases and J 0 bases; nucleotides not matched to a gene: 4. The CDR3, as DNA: TGTGCCACCAGTGATAAACGGGGGGGTAGCACAGATACGCAGTATTTT. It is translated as CATSDKRGGSTDTQYF.

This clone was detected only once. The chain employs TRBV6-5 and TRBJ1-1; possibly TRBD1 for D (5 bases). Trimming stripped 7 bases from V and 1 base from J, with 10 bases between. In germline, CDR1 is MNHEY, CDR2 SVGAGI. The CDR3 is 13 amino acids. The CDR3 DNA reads TGTGCCAGCAAAAGGGACGGGAACACTGAAGCTTTCTTT. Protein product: CASKRDGNTEAFF.

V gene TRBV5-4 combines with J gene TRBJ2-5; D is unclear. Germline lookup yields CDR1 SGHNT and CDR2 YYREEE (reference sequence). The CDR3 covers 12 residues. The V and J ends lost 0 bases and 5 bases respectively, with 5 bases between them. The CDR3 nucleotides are TGTGCCAGCAGCTTGGATCTGGAGACCCAGTACTTC. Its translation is CASSLDLETQYF.